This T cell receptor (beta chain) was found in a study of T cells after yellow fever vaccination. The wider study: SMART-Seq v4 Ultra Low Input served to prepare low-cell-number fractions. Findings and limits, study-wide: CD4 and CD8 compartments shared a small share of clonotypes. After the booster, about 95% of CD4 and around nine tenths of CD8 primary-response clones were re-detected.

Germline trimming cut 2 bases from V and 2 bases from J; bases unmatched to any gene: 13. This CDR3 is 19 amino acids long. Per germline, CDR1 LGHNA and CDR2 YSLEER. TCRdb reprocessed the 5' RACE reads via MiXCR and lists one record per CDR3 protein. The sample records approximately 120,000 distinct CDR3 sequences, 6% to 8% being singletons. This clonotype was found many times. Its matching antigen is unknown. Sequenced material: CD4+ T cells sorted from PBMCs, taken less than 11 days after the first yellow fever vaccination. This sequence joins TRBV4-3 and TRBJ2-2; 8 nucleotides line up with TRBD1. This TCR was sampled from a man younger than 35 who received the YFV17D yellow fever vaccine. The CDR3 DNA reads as TGCGCCAGCAGCCAATTTATTCCCGGGGGACAGGTCAACACCGGGGAGCTGTTTTTT. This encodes CASSQFIPGGQVNTGELFF.